The rows below give T cell receptor beta chains drawn from one sample of a study of T-cell memory formation after mild COVID-19. TCRdb reprocessed the 5' RACE reads with MiXCR, giving one entry per CDR3 protein. The sample holds under 650,000 distinct CDR3 sequences; 18% are singletons and the top ten take approximately 12%. The sample taken for sequencing was PBMCs or a T cell subset sorted from them (not recorded which). The receptor source for this set is an adult woman who had mild COVID-19 (a few samples of this study predate the infection). Cell type and time point are not known. Each CDR3 is given with its conserved first and last residue. A D gene is named only where the DNA matches it firmly. Clone sizes are given selectively: once, few, many, or a class where the clone is expanded.

V gene	clone size	J gene	D gene	CDR3 protein	CDR3 DNA
TRBV12-5	few	TRBJ2-7	.	CASGSRTGEGGYEQYF	TGTGCTAGTGGTTCTCGAACAGGGGAGGGTGGCTACGAGCAGTACTTC
TRBV29-1	few	TRBJ1-2	TRBD1	CSVEDRGQSLLRYGYTF	TGCAGCGTTGAAGATCGGGGACAGTCCCTACTGCGCTATGGCTACACCTTC
TRBV24-1	many	TRBJ2-1	TRBD1	CATSESPGTGNHNEQFF	TGTGCCACCAGTGAGTCACCCGGGACAGGGAACCACAATGAGCAGTTCTTC
TRBV4-1	many	TRBJ2-7	.	CASSQGGQSPYEQYF	TGCGCCAGCAGCCAAGGGGGCCAGTCTCCCTACGAGCAGTACTTC
TRBV20-1	.	TRBJ2-3	TRBD1	CSARDSRTGVIDTQYF	TGCAGTGCTAGAGATTCCAGGACAGGGGTTATAGATACGCAGTATTTT
TRBV21-1	.	TRBJ2-4	.	CAGPGIAKNIQYF	TGTGCCGGCCCTGGGATAGCCAAAAACATTCAGTACTTC
TRBV6-6	once	TRBJ2-7	.	CASSYPPEQYF	TGTGCCAGCAGTTACCCCCCAGAGCAGTACTTC
TRBV7-2	few	TRBJ2-7	.	CASSGGIVYEQYF	TGTGCCAGCAGCGGAGGGATAGTCTACGAGCAGTACTTC
TRBV12-3/TRBV12-4	few	TRBJ2-7	.	CASSFNPSYEQYF	TGTGCCAGCAGTTTCAACCCTTCCTACGAGCAGTACTTC
TRBV7-8	few	TRBJ2-7	TRBD1	CASSRMGQGVVDEQYF	TGTGCCAGCAGCCGCATGGGACAGGGGGTCGTAGACGAGCAGTACTTC
TRBV11-2	few	TRBJ2-5	.	CASSFGRTQETQYF	TGTGCCAGCAGCTTCGGCAGGACACAAGAGACCCAGTACTTC